Each of the 5 T cell receptor beta chains below was sequenced from the same sample in a study of human T cells and chemical hapten exposure. Time point in this sample: patch test 3, about 24 weeks after DPC sensitization. Treatment defined: therapeutic diphenylcyclopropenone sensitization with weekly scalp DPC. One entry per CDR3 protein, called by TCRdb with MiXCR from the RACE reads. There are about 64,000 distinct CDR3 sequences in the sample; roughly 11% occur only once, and roughly 2.3% lies in the top ten. Sample: whole blood, taken in connection with sensitization to the hapten diphenylcyclopropenone (DPC). The source is a woman aged 25-40 years with alopecia areata. Some clones in this sample may be carry-over from other donors' samples.

This chain uses TRBV7-6 with TRBJ2-5; D is uncertain. Germline assignment: CDR1 SGHVS and CDR2 FNYEAQ. This CDR3 region has 13 residues. V was shortened by 8 bases and J by 0 bases, with 10 bases between the two germline ends. CDR3 in amino acids: CASAYWNQETQYF. CDR3 nucleotide sequence: TGTGCCAGCGCTTACTGGAACCAAGAGACCCAGTACTTC. Combining the CDR3 with reference TRBV7-6 and TRBJ2-5 gives the whole variable domain GAGVSQSPRYKVTKRGQDVALRCDPISGHVSLYWYRQALGQGPEFLTYFNYEAQQDKSGLPNDRFSAERPEGSISTLTIQRTEQRDSAMYRCASAYWNQETQYFGPGTRLLVL.

Regarding this clonotype: A much larger clone differs from this one at a single base, so this may be a read error. V gene TRBV29-1 combines with J gene TRBJ1-1, with D possibly matching TRBD1 (5 bases). The CDR3 runs 18 residues. Trimming took off 5 bases at V and 0 bases at J, with 25 bases between the two ends. Germline values: CDR1 SQVTM, CDR2 ANQGSEA. Written as DNA, the CDR3 is TGCAGCGTTCATACGACCAGTAGGGGCTTGGGCTTGAACACTGAAGCTTTCTTT. It specifies CSVHTTSRGLGLNTEAFF.

This chain connects TRBV5-1 to TRBJ2-1, with D perhaps matching TRBD1 (6 bases). The CDR3 contains 16 residues. Trimming removed 2 bases at V and 4 bases at J, with 16 bases between. The V gene's germline CDR1 is SGHRS and CDR2 YFSETQ. The CDR3 sequence is CASSLAGQHTYNEQFF. The CDR3 DNA reads TGCGCCAGCAGCTTAGCTGGACAGCATACTTACAATGAGCAGTTCTTC.

This clonotype has more than one count but fewer than ten. The chain couples TRBV7-2 to TRBJ1-2; D is possibly TRBD1 (6 bases). CDR3 size: 13 residues. Trimming shortened V by 3 bases and J by 4 bases, and 9 bases separated the two germline ends. Per germline, CDR1 SGHTA and CDR2 FQGNSA. The CDR3 DNA sequence: TGTGCCAGCAGCTTCGACAGGTCCTATGGCTACACCTTC. Translating it yields CASSFDRSYGYTF.

This clonotype was seen only a few times. The V call is TRBV28, the J call TRBJ2-3, with D possibly TRBD1 on 6 matching bases. Germline loops: CDR1 MDHEN, CDR2 SYDVKM. Trimming left V 8 bases short and J 2 bases short, with 14 bases between. The CDR3 length is 14 residues. In DNA form, the CDR3 reads TGTGCCAGCCGGCTGGGGGCAATCACAGATACGCAGTATTTT. It is translated as CASRLGAITDTQYF.